A selection of T cell receptor beta chains follows, all from one sample in a study of T cell responses to AZD1222 COVID-19 vaccine. The protocol was immunoSEQ multiplex PCR, while the TCRdb copy is restricted to in-frame clones and leaves out a portion. Of around 140,000 clones listed, approximately 92% are singletons. The material sequenced was peripheral blood, taken 28 days after the second AZD1222 dose. These receptors all come from an adult who received the AZD1222 COVID-19 vaccine. The CDR3 runs from the conserved cysteine through the conserved F or W. Fields, in order: CDR3 protein, CDR3 DNA, clone size, D gene, J gene, V gene. D genes are given only for firm matches. Clone size is given for some rows only: seen once, a few or many times, or a class if the clone is expanded.

CASSRSEDEKLFF | TGTGCCAGCTCAAGGTCGGAGGATGAAAAACTGTTTTTT | . | . | TRBJ1-4 | TRBV18
CAWSPQTNYGYTF | TGTGCCTGGAGTCCTCAGACTAACTATGGCTACACCTTC | . | . | TRBJ1-2 | TRBV30
CASRPGAGGYTEAFF | TGCGCCAGCAGACCAGGGGCGGGGGGCTACACTGAAGCTTTCTTT | . | . | TRBJ1-1 | TRBV5-1
CASSYSLAGNTIYF | TGTGCCAGCAGTTACTCGCTAGCTGGAAACACCATATATTTT | once | . | TRBJ1-3 | TRBV6-5
CASSLPGTEAFF | TGTGCCAGCAGCTTACCAGGGACTGAAGCTTTCTTT | . | . | TRBJ1-1 | TRBV11-1
CASSPTGGETQYF | TGTGCCAGTAGTCCCACGGGGGGAGAGACCCAGTACTTC | once | TRBD2 | TRBJ2-5 | TRBV19
CASSLSPYSGNTIYF | TGTGCCAGCAGCTTAAGCCCCTACTCTGGAAACACCATATATTTT | . | . | TRBJ1-3 | TRBV7-8
CASSLSGDRQETQYF | TGTGCCAGCAGTTTATCAGGGGACAGACAAGAGACCCAGTACTTC | once | TRBD1 | TRBJ2-5 | TRBV27
CASSQGGGNNQPQHF | TGTGCCAGCAGCCAAGGTGGGGGAAATAATCAGCCCCAGCATTTT | . | . | TRBJ1-5 | TRBV3-1/TRBV3-2
CASSQDGTGAVLTF | TGCGCCAGCAGCCAAGATGGGACAGGCGCCGTCCTGACTTTC | . | TRBD1 | TRBJ2-6 | TRBV4-3
CASSFRLAGERETQYF | TGTGCCAGCAGCTTCCGACTAGCGGGGGAGCGGGAGACCCAGTACTTC | . | TRBD2 | TRBJ2-5 | TRBV7-8
CASSPGTNQYNEQFF | TGTGCCAGCAGCCCCGGCACTAACCAGTACAATGAGCAGTTCTTC | . | . | TRBJ2-1 | TRBV3-1/TRBV3-2
CSARDIYGYTF | TGCAGTGCTAGGGACATCTATGGCTACACCTTC | . | . | TRBJ1-2 | TRBV20-1
CASSSHNEGVTEAFF | TGTGCCAGCAGTTCCCACAATGAGGGGGTCACTGAAGCTTTCTTT | . | . | TRBJ1-1 | TRBV6-6
CASSTSPVADTQYF | TGTGCCAGTAGTACCAGCCCAGTAGCAGATACGCAGTATTTT | . | . | TRBJ2-3 | TRBV19
CASRRDPGTEAFF | TGTGCCAGCCGCCGGGACCCCGGCACTGAAGCTTTCTTT | . | . | TRBJ1-1 | TRBV11-2
CASSPWTPLNTGELFF | TGTGCCAGCTCACCATGGACCCCGCTGAACACCGGGGAGCTGTTTTTT | once | . | TRBJ2-2 | TRBV18
CASKRTGTEKLFF | TGTGCCAGCAAGCGGACAGGGACTGAAAAACTGTTTTTT | . | TRBD1 | TRBJ1-4 | TRBV6-5
CASSFDSSNSPLHF | TGTGCCAGCAGCTTCGACAGTTCTAATTCACCCCTCCACTTT | . | . | TRBJ1-6 | TRBV7-2
CASSLGADTQYF | TGTGCCAGCTCACTAGGGGCAGATACGCAGTATTTT | . | . | TRBJ2-3 | TRBV18
CASSGQNQPQHF | TGTGCCAGTAGTGGCCAAAATCAGCCCCAGCATTTT | . | . | TRBJ1-5 | TRBV19
CATRGQGSYNEQFF | TGTGCCACCAGGGGACAGGGATCCTACAATGAGCAGTTCTTC | . | TRBD1 | TRBJ2-1 | TRBV24-1
CASRGGAGGQTGELFF | TGTGCCAGCAGAGGAGGAGCGGGGGGGCAGACCGGGGAGCTGTTTTTT | once | TRBD2 | TRBJ2-2 | TRBV2
CASSREWENTEAFF | TGTGCCAGCAGCAGAGAATGGGAAAACACTGAAGCTTTCTTT | . | . | TRBJ1-1 | TRBV7-8
CASSPDSGELFF | TGTGCCAGCAGTCCCGATTCCGGGGAGCTGTTTTTT | . | . | TRBJ2-2 | TRBV12-3/TRBV12-4
CASSLRLGSGNPDTQYF | TGCGCCAGCAGCTTAAGGCTTGGGAGCGGGAACCCAGATACGCAGTATTTT | . | TRBD2 | TRBJ2-3 | TRBV5-1
CASSWGLAGGETYNEQFF | TGCGCCAGCAGCTGGGGACTAGCGGGAGGCGAAACCTACAATGAGCAGTTCTTC | . | TRBD2 | TRBJ2-1 | TRBV4-3
CASSILVGQGDMQNQPQHF | TGTGCCAGTAGTATCCTGGTCGGACAGGGAGATATGCAAAATCAGCCCCAGCATTTT | . | TRBD1 | TRBJ1-5 | TRBV19
CASSPPNGNYGYTF | TGTGCCAGCTCACCACCAAATGGGAACTATGGCTACACCTTC | . | . | TRBJ1-2 | TRBV18
CASSYGAGLNTEAFF | TGTGCCAGCAGTTATGGGGCCGGATTGAACACTGAAGCTTTCTTT | . | . | TRBJ1-1 | TRBV5-8
CASSQGRTGELFF | TGTGCCAGCAGTCAAGGACGAACCGGGGAGCTGTTTTTT | . | . | TRBJ2-2 | TRBV27
CASSQGTGGREQYF | TGCGCCAGCAGCCAAGGGACAGGGGGCCGCGAGCAGTACTTC | . | TRBD1 | TRBJ2-7 | TRBV4-1
CASSLRVLISSYNEQFF | TGTGCCAGCAGTTTACGGGTCCTGATTAGCTCCTACAATGAGCAGTTCTTC | once | . | TRBJ2-1 | TRBV27
CASSFGGSEQYF | TGTGCCAGCAGCTTTGGGGGTAGTGAGCAGTACTTC | . | . | TRBJ2-7 | TRBV7-9
CASSIDIQNYGYTF | TGTGCCAGTAGTATAGACATTCAAAACTATGGCTACACCTTC | few | . | TRBJ1-2 | TRBV19